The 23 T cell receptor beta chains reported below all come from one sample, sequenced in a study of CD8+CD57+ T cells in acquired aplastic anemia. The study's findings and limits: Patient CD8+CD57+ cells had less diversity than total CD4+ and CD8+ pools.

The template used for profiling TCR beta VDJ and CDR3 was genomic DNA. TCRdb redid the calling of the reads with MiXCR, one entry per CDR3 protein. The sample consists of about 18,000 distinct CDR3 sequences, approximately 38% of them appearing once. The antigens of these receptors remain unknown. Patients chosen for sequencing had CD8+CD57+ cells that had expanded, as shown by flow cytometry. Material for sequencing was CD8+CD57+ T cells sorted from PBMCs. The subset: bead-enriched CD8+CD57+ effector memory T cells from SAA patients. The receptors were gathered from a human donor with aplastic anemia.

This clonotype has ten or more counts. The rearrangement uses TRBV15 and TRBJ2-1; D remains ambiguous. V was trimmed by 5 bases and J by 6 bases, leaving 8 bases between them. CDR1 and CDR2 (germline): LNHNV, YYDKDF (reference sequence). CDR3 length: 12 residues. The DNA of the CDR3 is TGTGCCACCAGCTTAGAAGCCAATGAGCAGTTCTTC. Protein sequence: CATSLEANEQFF. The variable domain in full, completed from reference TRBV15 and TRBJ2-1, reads DAMVIQNPRYQVTQFGKPVTLSCSQTLNHNVMYWYQQKSSQAPKLLFHYYDKDFNNEADTPDNFQSRRPNTSFCFLDIRSPGLGDTAMYLCATSLEANEQFFGPGTRLTVL.

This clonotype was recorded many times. CDR3 sequence: CASSLGIGSSYNEQFF. CDR3 nucleotides: TGTGCCAGCAGCTTAGGGATCGGCTCCTCCTACAATGAGCAGTTCTTC. The V call is TRBV7-7, the J call TRBJ2-1; D gene unclear. Germline V CDR1 and CDR2: SSHAT, FNYEAQ (reference sequence). The CDR3 length is 16 residues. The V end lost 1 base, the J end lost 0 bases, and 10 bases lay between the germline ends.

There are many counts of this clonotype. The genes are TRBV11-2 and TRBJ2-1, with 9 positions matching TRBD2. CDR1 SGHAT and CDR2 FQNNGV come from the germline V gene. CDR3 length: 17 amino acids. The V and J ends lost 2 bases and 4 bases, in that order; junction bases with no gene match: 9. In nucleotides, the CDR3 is TGTGCCAGCAGCTTATACTCCGCTAGCGGGATGTACAATGAGCAGTTCTTC. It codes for CASSLYSASGMYNEQFF.

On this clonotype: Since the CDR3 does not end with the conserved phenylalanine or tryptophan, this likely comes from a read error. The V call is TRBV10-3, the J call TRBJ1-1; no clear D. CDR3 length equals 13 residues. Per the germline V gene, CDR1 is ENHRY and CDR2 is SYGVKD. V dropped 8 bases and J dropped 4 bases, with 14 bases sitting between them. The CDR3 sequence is CAIEPTPGTEAFS. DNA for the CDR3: TGTGCCATCGAGCCTACTCCGGGCACTGAAGCTTTCTCT.

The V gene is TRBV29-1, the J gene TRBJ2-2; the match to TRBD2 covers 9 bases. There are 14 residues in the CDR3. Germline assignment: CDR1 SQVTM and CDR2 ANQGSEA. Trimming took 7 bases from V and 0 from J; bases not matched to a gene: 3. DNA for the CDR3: TGCAGCGCCGGCGGGGGGGCGAACACCGGGGAGCTGTTTTTT. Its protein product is CSAGGGANTGELFF.

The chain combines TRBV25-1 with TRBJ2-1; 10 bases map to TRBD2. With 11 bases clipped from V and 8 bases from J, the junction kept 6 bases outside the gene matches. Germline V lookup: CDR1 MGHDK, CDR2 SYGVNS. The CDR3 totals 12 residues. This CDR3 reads CAGTSAGDEQFF. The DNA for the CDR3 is TGTGCCGGGACTAGCGCTGGGGATGAGCAGTTCTTC. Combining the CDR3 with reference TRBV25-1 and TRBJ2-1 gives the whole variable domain EADIYQTPRYLVIGTGKKITLECSQTMGHDKMYWYQQDPGMELHLIHYSYGVNSTEKGDLSSESTVSRIRTEHFPLTLESARPSHTSQYLCAGTSAGDEQFFGPGTRLTVL.

The CDR3 bases are TGTGCCAGCAGTGAACGTGGGGGGTCTGGTTCACCCCTCCACTTT. Its protein product is CASSERGGSGSPLHF. The J gene is TRBJ1-6, the V gene TRBV6-1, with D possibly being TRBD1 (5 bases). The germline gives CDR1 MNHNS, CDR2 SASEGT. Trimming stripped 2 bases from V and 9 bases from J, with 14 bases between. The CDR3 length is 15 residues.

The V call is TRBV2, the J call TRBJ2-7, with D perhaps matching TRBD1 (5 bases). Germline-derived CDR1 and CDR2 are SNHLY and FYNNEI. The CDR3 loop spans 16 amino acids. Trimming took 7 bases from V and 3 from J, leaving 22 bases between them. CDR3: CASIKGVDPLLYEQYF. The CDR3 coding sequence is TGTGCCAGCATTAAAGGGGTTGACCCCCTTCTCTACGAGCAGTACTTC. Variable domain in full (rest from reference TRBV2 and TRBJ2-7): EPEVTQTPSHQVTQMGQEVILRCVPISNHLYFYWYRQILGQKVEFLVSFYNNEISEKSEIFDDQFSVERPDGSNFTLKIRSTKLEDSAMYFCASIKGVDPLLYEQYFGPGTRLTVT.

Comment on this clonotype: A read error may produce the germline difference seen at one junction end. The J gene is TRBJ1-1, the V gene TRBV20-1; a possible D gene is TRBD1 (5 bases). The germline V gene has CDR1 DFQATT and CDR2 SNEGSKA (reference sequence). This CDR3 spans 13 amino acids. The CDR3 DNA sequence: TGCAGTGCTAATGTGCAGGGAGGCACTGAAGCTTCCTTT. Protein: CSANVQGGTEASF.

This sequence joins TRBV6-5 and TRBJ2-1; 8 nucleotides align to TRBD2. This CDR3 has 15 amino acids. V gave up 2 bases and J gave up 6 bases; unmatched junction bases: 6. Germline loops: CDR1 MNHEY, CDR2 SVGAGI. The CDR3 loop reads CASSYERGRVNEQFF. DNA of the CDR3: TGTGCCAGCAGTTACGAGCGGGGGAGGGTCAATGAGCAGTTCTTC.

The CDR3 nucleotides read TGTGCCAGCATCAGACAGGGGGCACGTTATGGCTACACCTTC. Translating gives CASIRQGARYGYTF. This chain links TRBV6-2 or TRBV6-3 with TRBJ1-2, with 10 nucleotides matching TRBD1. The CDR3 spans 14 residues. The ends lost 7 bases at V and 5 bases at J; junction bases unmatched: 7. Germline loops: CDR1 MNHEY, CDR2 SVGEGT.

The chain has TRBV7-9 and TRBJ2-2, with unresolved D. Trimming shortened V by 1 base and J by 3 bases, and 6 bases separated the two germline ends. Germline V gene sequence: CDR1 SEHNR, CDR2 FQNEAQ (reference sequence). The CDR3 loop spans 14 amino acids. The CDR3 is CASSLDLDTGELFF. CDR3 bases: TGTGCCAGCAGCTTAGACCTGGACACCGGGGAGCTGTTTTTT. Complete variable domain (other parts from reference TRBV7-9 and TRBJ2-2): DTGVSQNPRHKITKRGQNVTFRCDPISEHNRLYWYRQTLGQGPEFLTYFQNEAQLEKSRLLSDRFSAERPKGSFSTLEIQRTEQGDSAMYLCASSLDLDTGELFFGEGSRLTVL.

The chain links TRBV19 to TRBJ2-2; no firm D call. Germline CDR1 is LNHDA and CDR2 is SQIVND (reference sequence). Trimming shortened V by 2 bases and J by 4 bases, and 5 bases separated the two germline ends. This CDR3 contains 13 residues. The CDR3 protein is CASSISFTGELFF. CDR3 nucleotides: TGTGCCAGTAGTATAAGTTTCACCGGGGAGCTGTTTTTT.

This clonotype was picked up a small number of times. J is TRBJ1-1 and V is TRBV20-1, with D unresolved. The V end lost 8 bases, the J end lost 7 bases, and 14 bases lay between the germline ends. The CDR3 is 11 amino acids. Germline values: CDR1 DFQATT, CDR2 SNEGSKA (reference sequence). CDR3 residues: CSSPWQDEAFF. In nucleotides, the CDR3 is TGCAGTTCGCCCTGGCAGGATGAAGCTTTCTTT.

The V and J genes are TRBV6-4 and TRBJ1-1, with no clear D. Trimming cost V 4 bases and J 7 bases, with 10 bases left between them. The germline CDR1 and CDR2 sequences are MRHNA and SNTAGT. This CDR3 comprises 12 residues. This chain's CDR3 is CASSGYGGEAFF. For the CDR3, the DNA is TGTGCCAGCAGTGGCTACGGAGGTGAAGCTTTCTTT.

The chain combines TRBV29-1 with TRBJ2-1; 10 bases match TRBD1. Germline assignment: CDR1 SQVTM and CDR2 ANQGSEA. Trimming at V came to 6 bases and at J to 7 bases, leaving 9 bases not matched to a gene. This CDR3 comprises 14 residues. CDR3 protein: CSVPPGQGLNEQFF. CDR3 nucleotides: TGCAGCGTGCCGCCGGGACAGGGGTTGAATGAGCAGTTCTTC.

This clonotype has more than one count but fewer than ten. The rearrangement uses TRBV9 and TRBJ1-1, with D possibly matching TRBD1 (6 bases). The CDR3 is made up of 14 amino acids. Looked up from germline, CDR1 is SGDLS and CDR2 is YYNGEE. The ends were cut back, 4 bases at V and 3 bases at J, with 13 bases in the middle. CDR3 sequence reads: CASSPTGGDTEAFF. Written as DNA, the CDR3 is TGTGCCAGCAGCCCGACAGGAGGAGACACTGAAGCTTTCTTT.

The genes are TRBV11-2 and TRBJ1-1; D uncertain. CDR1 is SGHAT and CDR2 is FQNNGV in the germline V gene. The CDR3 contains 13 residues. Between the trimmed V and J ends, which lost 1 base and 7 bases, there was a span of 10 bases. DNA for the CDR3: TGTGCCAGCAGCTTAGGAACATCGATTGAAGCTTTCTTT. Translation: CASSLGTSIEAFF.

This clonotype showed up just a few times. This CDR3 reads CASSPTLAGGETQYF. The CDR3 DNA sequence: TGCGCCAGCAGCCCCACACTAGCGGGGGGGGAGACCCAGTACTTC. The rearrangement uses TRBV5-1 and TRBJ2-5, with TRBD2 identical over 13 bases. Germline CDR1 is SGHRS and CDR2 is YFSETQ. The CDR3 consists of 15 residues. Germline trimming cut 4 bases from V and 5 bases from J; bases unmatched to any gene: 5.

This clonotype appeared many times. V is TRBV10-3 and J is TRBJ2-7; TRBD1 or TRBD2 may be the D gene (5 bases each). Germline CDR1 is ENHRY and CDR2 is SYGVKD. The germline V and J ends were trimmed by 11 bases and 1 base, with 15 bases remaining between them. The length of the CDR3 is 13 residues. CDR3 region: CALGRGESYEQYF. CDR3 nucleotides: TGTGCCTTGGGACGGGGAGAATCCTACGAGCAGTACTTC.

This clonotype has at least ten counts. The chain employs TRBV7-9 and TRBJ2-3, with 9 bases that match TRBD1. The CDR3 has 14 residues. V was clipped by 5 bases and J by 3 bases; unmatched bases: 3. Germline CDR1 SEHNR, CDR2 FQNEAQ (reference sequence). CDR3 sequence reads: CASSTGQGTDTQYF. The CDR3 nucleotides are TGTGCCAGCAGCACAGGACAGGGGACAGATACGCAGTATTTT.

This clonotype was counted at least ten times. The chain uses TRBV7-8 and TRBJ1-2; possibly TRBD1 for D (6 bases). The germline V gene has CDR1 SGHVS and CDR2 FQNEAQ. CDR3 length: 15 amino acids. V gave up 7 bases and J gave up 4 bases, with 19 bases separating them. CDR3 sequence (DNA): TGTGCCAGCACAAAAGAGAGGGGGGACCTCTATGGCTACACCTTC. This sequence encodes CASTKERGDLYGYTF.

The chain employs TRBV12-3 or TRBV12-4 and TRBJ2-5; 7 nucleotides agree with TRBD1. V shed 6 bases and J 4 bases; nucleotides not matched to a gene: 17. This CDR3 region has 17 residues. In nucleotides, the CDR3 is TGTGCCAGCAGCATTGTGGGACCGACAGGGTCCCGAGAGACCCAGTACTTC. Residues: CASSIVGPTGSRETQYF.